This T cell receptor (beta chain) was profiled in a study of beta chain features in type 1 diabetes. Notes on the study in general: Small HLA sub-analyses could not settle whether HLA shapes TCRB rearrangement.

Expressed TCRB transcripts were sequenced because the isolated RNA had all been reverse transcribed beforehand. The data were produced by immunoSEQ multiplex PCR, yet TCRdb's version contains in-frame clones alone and is incomplete. The sample consists of 200,000 to 250,000 clones, under 13% of them appearing once. Germline V gene data show CDR1 as SGHTA and CDR2 as FQGNSA. This CDR3 contains 15 residues. This clone was counted a few times. The antigen is undetermined. A read error may produce the germline difference seen at one junction end. The specimen was central memory CD4+ T cells from blood. The receptor was isolated from a man between 18 and 29 years old in good health. The chain carries TRBV7-2 and TRBJ1-1, with TRBD1 as a possible D gene (6 bases). CDR3 in DNA: TGCGCCAGCAGCCAAACGGACAGCATGAACACTGAAGCTTTCTTT. Translating gives CASSQTDSMNTEAFF.